This entry lists 6 T cell receptor beta chains sequenced from one sample in a study of T cells in Graves' hyperthyroidism and ophthalmopathy. Amplification targeted TCR beta CDR3 regions from RNA transcripts. The HTBI set primed first-round TCR CDR3 RT-PCR. A single record per CDR3 protein comes from TCRdb applying MiXCR to the multiplex PCR reads. This table holds about half a million distinct CDR3 sequences, around 20% found once. Source material: blood. All receptors come from a man between 18 and 35 years old with Graves' hyperthyroidism.

The chain employs TRBV20-1 and TRBJ2-7, with TRBD2 as a possible D gene (6 bases). The CDR3 loop spans 14 amino acids. V was cut by 7 bases and J by 5 bases, with 21 bases left in between. Germline CDR1 and CDR2: DFQATT and SNEGSKA (reference sequence). This CDR3 is CSVYAGPRNHEQYF. The CDR3 nucleotides are TGCAGTGTCTACGCGGGACCCCGGAACCACGAGCAGTACTTC.

This clonotype has just one count. Being one base from a much bigger clone, this may be a read error. V usage is TRBV20-1 and J usage is TRBJ2-4; maybe TRBD1 (5 bases). V lost 6 bases to trimming and J lost 8 bases, with 20 bases between them. The CDR3 runs to 14 residues. The germline V gene has CDR1 DFQATT and CDR2 SNEGSKA (reference sequence). CDR3: CSAHVGHWKYIQYF. DNA for the CDR3: TGCAGTGCCCATGTGGGGCACTGGAAGTACATTCAGTACTTC.

This clonotype came up many times. The chain employs TRBV28 and TRBJ1-5; tentatively, D is TRBD1 (5 bases). There are 15 residues in the CDR3. V was shortened by 4 bases and J by 6 bases, with 16 bases between the two germline ends. Germline values: CDR1 MDHEN, CDR2 SYDVKM. The CDR3 coding sequence is TGTGCCAGCAGTTCTCACCGGGGGTTGGGTCAGCCCCAGCATTTT. Protein product: CASSSHRGLGQPQHF.

In DNA, the CDR3 is TGCAGCGTCCCGGACAGGAAGAACACTGAAGCTTTCTTT. It yields the protein CSVPDRKNTEAFF. The chain uses TRBV29-1 and TRBJ1-1; 7 bases are shared with TRBD1. CDR1 SQVTM and CDR2 ANQGSEA come from the germline V gene. Germline trimming cut 6 bases from V and 1 base from J; bases unmatched to any gene: 5. The CDR3 runs 13 residues. Full variable domain (missing parts from reference TRBV29-1 and TRBJ1-1): SAVISQKPSRDICQRGTSLTIQCQVDSQVTMMFWYRQQPGQSLTLIATANQGSEATYESGFVIDKFPISRPNLTFSTLTVSNMSPEDSSIYLCSVPDRKNTEAFFGQGTRLTVV.

The sample holds a few counts of this clonotype. This chain connects TRBV10-3 to TRBJ2-7; no definite D call. Per the germline V gene, CDR1 is ENHRY and CDR2 is SYGVKD. Trimming removed 2 bases at V and 10 bases at J, with 15 bases between. The CDR3 consists of 13 residues. The CDR3 sequence: CAISEMVTLEQYF. The CDR3 DNA reads as TGTGCCATCAGTGAGATGGTGACCTTGGAACAGTACTTC.

This clonotype showed up many times. The rearrangement uses TRBV12-3 or TRBV12-4 and TRBJ2-5; 8 bases are a match to TRBD2. The trim removed 6 bases at V and 4 bases at J, leaving 10 bases unmatched. This CDR3 spans 15 amino acids. The CDR3 DNA reads TGTGCCAGCAGGGTAACGGGGGGGGGAGGAGAGACCCAGTACTTC. Translated, it gives CASRVTGGGGETQYF.